The clone carrying this TCR beta chain was detected many times. Its antigen remains unidentified. TCR beta CDR3 sequences were amplified from RNA transcripts. Researchers ran a first-round RT-PCR on the TCR CDR3 using the HTBI primer set. TCRdb re-called the multiplex PCR reads through MiXCR, storing one row per CDR3 protein. The profile shows about 590,000 distinct CDR3 sequences, approximately 15% of them singletons. Uncontrolled infection, other autoimmune disease, pregnancy or lactation disqualified patients from enrolment. The data were obtained in a study of T cells in Graves' hyperthyroidism and ophthalmopathy. V trimming: 5 bases; J trimming: 4 bases; junction bases outside the gene matches: 8. There are 15 residues in the CDR3. CDR1 SEHNR and CDR2 FQNEAQ come from the germline V gene (reference sequence). General observations from the study: Onset of ophthalmopathy came a median roughly 6.9 months after the model predicted it.

The receptor comes from a woman aged 25 to 39 with Graves' hyperthyroidism. The chain links TRBV7-9 to TRBJ2-7; 10 bases map to TRBD2. Sequenced material: blood. The chain's CDR3 is CASSLTSGTLYEQYF. CDR3 DNA sequence: TGTGCCAGCAGCCTAACTAGCGGGACCCTGTACGAGCAGTACTTC.